This T cell receptor beta chain was obtained from a study of blood T cell repertoires in COVID-19. Here immunoSEQ multiplex PCR was the method, and the copy in TCRdb shows in-frame clones only, minus some. This sample carries roughly 410,000 clones, roughly 90% of them seen once, and the ten largest clones take more than 0.95%. Germline lookup yields CDR1 KGHSH and CDR2 LQKENI. The CDR3 has 14 amino acids. V was clipped by 6 bases and J by 14 bases; unmatched bases: 15. Sequencing input: peripheral blood. The chain carries TRBV18 and TRBJ2-3; 9 bases map to TRBD1. This receptor was identified in a man in his forties or fifties with acute or convalescent COVID-19. The DNA of the CDR3 is TGTGCCAGCTCCCCGACGAGAGGACAGGGGCAAGGGTATTTT. Translated: CASSPTRGQGQGYF.